The sample holds many counts of the clone carrying this T cell receptor beta chain. Its antigen is not identified. This entry is derived from a study of post-analysis software for immune sequencing data. Prepared libraries of TCR beta cDNA carried unique molecular identifiers. Input populations of about 1 to 11 million T cells gave rise to around 480,000 cDNA molecules. TCRdb used MiXCR to reprocess the PCR reads, holding one entry per CDR3 protein. The sample yields some 260,000 distinct CDR3 sequences, about 40% seen once. The study's findings and limits: The F measure placed samples prepared in the same batch into strongly shared clusters. About five TRBV segments were more frequent in patients than controls; TRBV5-6, TRBV5-1 and TRBV20-1 belonged to this group.

J was trimmed by 1 base and V by 0 bases; bases with no gene match: 3. This CDR3 is built from 16 residues. Looked up from germline, CDR1 is SGHDN and CDR2 is FVKESK. The specimen sequenced was blood. This chain uses TRBV14 with TRBJ2-3, with 8 bases that match TRBD1. The sequence was collected from a girl between 10 and 17 years old with multiple sclerosis. CDR3 coding DNA: TGTGCCAGCAGCCAAGACAGGGGGCGTCGCACAGATACGCAGTATTTT. Translation: CASSQDRGRRTDTQYF.